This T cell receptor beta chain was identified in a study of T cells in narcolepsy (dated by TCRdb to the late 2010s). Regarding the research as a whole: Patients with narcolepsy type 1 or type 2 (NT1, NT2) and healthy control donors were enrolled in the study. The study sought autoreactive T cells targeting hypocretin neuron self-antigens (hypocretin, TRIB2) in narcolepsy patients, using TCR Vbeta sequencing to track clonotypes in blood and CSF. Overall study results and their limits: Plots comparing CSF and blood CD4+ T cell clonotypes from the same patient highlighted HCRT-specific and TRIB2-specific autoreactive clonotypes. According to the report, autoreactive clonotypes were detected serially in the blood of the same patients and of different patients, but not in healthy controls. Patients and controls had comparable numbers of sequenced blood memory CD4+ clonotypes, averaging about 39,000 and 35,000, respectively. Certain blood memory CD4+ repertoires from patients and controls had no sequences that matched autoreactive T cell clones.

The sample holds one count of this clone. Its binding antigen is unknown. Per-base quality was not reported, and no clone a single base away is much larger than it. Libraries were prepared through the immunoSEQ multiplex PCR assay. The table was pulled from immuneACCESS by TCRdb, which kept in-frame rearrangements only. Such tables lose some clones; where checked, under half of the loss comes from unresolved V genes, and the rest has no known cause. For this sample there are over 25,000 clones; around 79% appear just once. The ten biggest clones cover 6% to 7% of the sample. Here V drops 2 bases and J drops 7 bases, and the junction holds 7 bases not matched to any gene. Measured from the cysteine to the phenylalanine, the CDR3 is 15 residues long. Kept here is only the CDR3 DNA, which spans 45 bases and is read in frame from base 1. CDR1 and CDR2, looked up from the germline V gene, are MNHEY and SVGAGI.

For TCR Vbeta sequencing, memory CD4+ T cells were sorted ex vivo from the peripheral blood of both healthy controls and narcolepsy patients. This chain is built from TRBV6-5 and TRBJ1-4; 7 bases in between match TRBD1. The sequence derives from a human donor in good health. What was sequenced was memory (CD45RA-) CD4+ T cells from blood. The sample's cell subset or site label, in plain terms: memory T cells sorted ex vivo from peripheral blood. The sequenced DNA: TGTGCCAGCAGTTACGGAGGGGGCGGCGGTGAAAAACTGTTTTTT. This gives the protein CASSYGGGGGEKLFF.